This TCR beta chain stems from a study of blood T cell repertoires in COVID-19. Turning to the study itself: Material from acute and convalescent COVID-19 was sourced from the United States, Italy and Spain.

V was shortened by 3 bases and J by 1 base, with 10 bases between the two germline ends. The V gene's germline CDR1 is KGHSH and CDR2 LQKENI. The CDR3 totals 14 residues. On this clone: The sample contains more than one DNA sequence encoding this CDR3.

Profiled with immunoSEQ multiplex PCR; TCRdb holds only in-frame clones, not every one. The sample holds more than 200,000 clones, 88% seen once. The sequence came from a man between 65 and 85 years old with acute or convalescent COVID-19. The sample was peripheral blood. This chain joins TRBV18 and TRBJ2-7; a weak D match, TRBD1 (6 bases). The CDR3 protein is CASSPRTESYEQYF. DNA for the CDR3: TGTGCCAGCTCACCCAGGACAGAATCCTACGAGCAGTACTTC.